This section outlines one T cell receptor beta chain sequence together with its context. The data stem from a study of blood T cell repertoires in COVID-19. Turning to the study itself: Acute-phase and convalescent COVID-19 samples originated in the United States, Italy and Spain. Nucleic acid was either cDNA or gDNA, and it came from T cells, B-cell-depleted T cells, or PBMCs.

Germline loops: CDR1 SGHAT, CDR2 FQNNGV. The V and J ends lost 4 bases and 0 bases, in that order; junction bases with no gene match: 3. The CDR3 runs to 15 residues. Sequencing was performed with immunoSEQ multiplex PCR; in TCRdb, only in-frame clones are kept and a portion is missing. Among about 100,000 clones, approximately 69% were seen once, and the ten largest hold approximately 6.3%. Sequencing input: peripheral blood. The clonotype was recovered from a man of 80 years or more with acute or convalescent COVID-19. The gene calls are TRBV11-2 and TRBJ2-3; TRBD2 matches at 8 bases. The DNA for the CDR3 is TGTGCCAGCAGCTCACTAGCGGACAGCACAGATACGCAGTATTTT. Its protein is CASSSLADSTDTQYF.